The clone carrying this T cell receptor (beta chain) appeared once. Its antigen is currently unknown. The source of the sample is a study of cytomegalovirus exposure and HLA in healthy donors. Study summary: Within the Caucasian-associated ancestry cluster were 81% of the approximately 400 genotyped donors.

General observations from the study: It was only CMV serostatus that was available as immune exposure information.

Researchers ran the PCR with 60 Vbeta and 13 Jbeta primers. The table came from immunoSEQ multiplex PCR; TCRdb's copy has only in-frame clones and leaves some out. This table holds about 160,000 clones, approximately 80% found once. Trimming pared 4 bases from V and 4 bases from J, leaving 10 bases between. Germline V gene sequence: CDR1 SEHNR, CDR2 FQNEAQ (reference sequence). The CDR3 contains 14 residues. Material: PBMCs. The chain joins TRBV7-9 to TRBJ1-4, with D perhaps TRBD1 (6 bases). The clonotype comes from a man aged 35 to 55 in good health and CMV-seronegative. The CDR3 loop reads CASSSRGHNEKLFF. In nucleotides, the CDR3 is TGTGCCAGCAGCTCCCGGGGACATAATGAAAAACTGTTTTTT. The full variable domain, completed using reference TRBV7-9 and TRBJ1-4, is DTGVSQNPRHKITKRGQNVTFRCDPISEHNRLYWYRQTLGQGPEFLTYFQNEAQLEKSRLLSDRFSAERPKGSFSTLEIQRTEQGDSAMYLCASSSRGHNEKLFFGSGTQLSVL.